The 16 T cell receptor beta chains presented below share a single source sample, sequenced in a study of cytomegalovirus exposure and HLA in healthy donors. The PCR made use of 60 Vbeta and 13 Jbeta primers. TCRdb keeps only in-frame clones here, not all; method: immunoSEQ multiplex PCR. The table records 100,000 to 150,000 clones, roughly 80% of them present only once. The source material was PBMCs. These receptors were collected from a woman aged 40 to 50 in good health and CMV-seronegative.

This chain joins TRBV27 and TRBJ2-5; 9 bases match TRBD1. The ends lost 0 bases at V and 5 bases at J; junction bases unmatched: 7. Germline V gene data show CDR1 as MNHEY and CDR2 as SMNVEV (reference sequence). CDR3 length: 16 amino acids. CDR3 in DNA: TGTGCCAGCAGTTTATCCCGACAGGGGGTACGTGAGACCCAGTACTTC. It is translated as CASSLSRQGVRETQYF.

The CDR3: CATSRAVPGPYGYTF. CDR3 in DNA: TGTGCCACCAGCAGAGCGGTTCCAGGTCCCTATGGCTACACCTTC. V and J are TRBV15 and TRBJ1-2; unclear D gene. V was cut by 1 base and J by 4 bases, with 13 bases left in between. CDR1 is LNHNV, CDR2 YYDKDF, per germline (reference sequence). This CDR3 has 15 amino acids.

The gene calls are TRBV7-8 and TRBJ2-1, with D possibly matching TRBD1 (6 bases). Trimming pared 5 bases from V and 10 bases from J, leaving 18 bases between. This CDR3 is 14 amino acids long. Germline lookup yields CDR1 SGHVS and CDR2 FQNEAQ. The CDR3 DNA is TGTGCCAGCAGCCCCCAATCGGGGCAGGGGGAGCAGTTCTTC. It encodes CASSPQSGQGEQFF.

The rearrangement joins TRBV4-1 to TRBJ2-1; tentatively, D is TRBD2 (5 bases). In germline, CDR1 is MGHRA, CDR2 YSYEKL. V lost 0 bases, J lost 6 bases, and 9 bases lay in between. The CDR3 has 14 amino acids. The CDR3: CASSQDRGPNEQFF. CDR3 coding DNA: TGCGCCAGCAGCCAAGATCGCGGGCCCAATGAGCAGTTCTTC.

The chain combines TRBV10-3 with TRBJ1-3; D not certain. V was clipped by 6 bases and J by 0 bases, with 12 bases between them. The CDR3 consists of 15 residues. Germline values: CDR1 ENHRY, CDR2 SYGVKD. The CDR3 sequence is CAIRRGPDSGNTIYF. The CDR3 bases are TGTGCCATCAGGAGAGGCCCGGACTCTGGAAACACCATATATTTT.

This chain connects TRBV29-1 to TRBJ2-2; the match to TRBD2 covers 9 bases. CDR3 length equals 15 residues. Germline trimming cut 3 bases from V and 3 bases from J; bases unmatched to any gene: 5. Germline CDR1 SQVTM, CDR2 ANQGSEA. The CDR3, as DNA: TGCAGCGTTGATGGCGGGAGGGCCGACACCGGGGAGCTGTTTTTT. Its translation: CSVDGGRADTGELFF.

The CDR3 reads CASSTGREAHTGELFF. The CDR3 DNA reads TGTGCCAGTAGTACTGGGCGGGAGGCCCACACCGGGGAGCTGTTTTTT. The chain uses TRBV19 and TRBJ2-2; 8 bases line up with TRBD2. The CDR3 extends over 16 amino acids. CDR1 is LNHDA and CDR2 is SQIVND in the germline V gene (reference sequence). J gave up 3 bases and V 4 bases, and 7 bases lay outside the gene matches.

CDR3 coding DNA: TGTGCCAGCAGCCCGGTCGGCGGAAACAATCAGCCCCAGCATTTT. Translated: CASSPVGGNNQPQHF. The J gene is TRBJ1-5, the V gene TRBV7-9, with no clear D. Germline V CDR1 and CDR2: SEHNR, FQNEAQ (reference sequence). Trimming took 5 bases from V and 3 from J, leaving 14 bases between them. This CDR3 is built from 15 residues.

This chain links TRBV19 with TRBJ1-4, with a weak D call TRBD1 (5 bases). V was shortened by 0 bases and J by 3 bases, with 8 bases between the two germline ends. CDR1 is LNHDA, CDR2 SQIVND, per germline (reference sequence). This CDR3 region has 15 residues. DNA for the CDR3: TGTGCCAGTAGTATAGATCGGGGGGCTAATGAAAAACTGTTTTTT. This sequence encodes CASSIDRGANEKLFF. Variable domain in full (rest from reference TRBV19 and TRBJ1-4): DGGITQSPKYLFRKEGQNVTLSCEQNLNHDAMYWYRQDPGQGLRLIYYSQIVNDFQKGDIAEGYSVSREKKESFPLTVTSAQKNPTAFYLCASSIDRGANEKLFFGSGTQLSVL.

The V call is TRBV5-6, the J call TRBJ1-2; tentatively, D is TRBD1 (6 bases). The CDR3 runs 12 residues. Trimming removed 4 bases from V and 8 bases from J, with 12 bases in between. Germline V gene data show CDR1 as SGHDT and CDR2 as YYEEEE. CDR3 region: CASSNGGGGYTF. The CDR3 DNA sequence: TGTGCCAGCAGCAACGGTGGGGGCGGCTACACCTTC.

This clone is medium-sized. The chain carries TRBV6-5 and TRBJ2-2, with TRBD1 matching 9 bases. Germline loops: CDR1 MNHEY, CDR2 SVGAGI. Trimming at V came to 6 bases and at J to 5 bases, leaving 7 bases not matched to a gene. The CDR3 is 15 residues long. The CDR3 here is CASRTGDRETGELFF. CDR3 nucleotides: TGTGCCAGCAGGACGGGGGACAGGGAAACCGGGGAGCTGTTTTTT.

This clone appeared once. The chain links TRBV6-5 to TRBJ1-1; a possible D gene is TRBD1 (6 bases). Germline loops: CDR1 MNHEY, CDR2 SVGAGI. Trimming shortened V by 0 bases and J by 1 base, and 9 bases separated the two germline ends. The length of the CDR3 is 15 residues. CDR3 region: CASSYSKGGNTEAFF. The CDR3 DNA reads as TGTGCCAGCAGTTACTCTAAAGGGGGGAACACTGAAGCTTTCTTT.

This rearrangement joins TRBV7-3 to TRBJ2-1; 9 bases map to TRBD2. The CDR3 covers 16 residues. Per germline, CDR1 SGHTA and CDR2 FQGTGA. Unmatched junction bases numbered 5, after V lost 0 bases and J lost 5 bases. This CDR3 is CASSLTLTSGNNEQFF. In DNA form, the CDR3 reads TGTGCCAGCAGCTTAACGTTGACTAGCGGTAACAATGAGCAGTTCTTC.

The chain couples TRBV6-5 to TRBJ1-6; TRBD1 aligns across 10 bases. Germline loops: CDR1 MNHEY, CDR2 SVGAGI. J gave up 7 bases and V 5 bases, and 5 bases lay outside the gene matches. The CDR3 extends over 15 amino acids. DNA of the CDR3: TGTGCCAGCAGTCCCGACAGGGGGCTAAATTCACCCCTCCACTTT. This gives the protein CASSPDRGLNSPLHF.

The J gene is TRBJ1-1, the V gene TRBV28; 8 nucleotides align to TRBD1. The CDR3 contains 14 residues. The V gene's germline CDR1 is MDHEN and CDR2 SYDVKM. J lost 9 bases, V lost 7 bases, and 13 bases had no gene match. The CDR3 DNA is TGTGCCAGCACCTCGCCAGGGGGCGCGTTTAAAGCTTTCTTT. This codes for CASTSPGGAFKAFF.

The V call is TRBV5-4, the J call TRBJ2-2; TRBD2 matches 9 bases. The length of the CDR3 is 16 residues. After removal of 2 bases from V and 7 bases from J, the junction contained 9 bases not matched to a gene. Germline V lookup: CDR1 SGHNT, CDR2 YYREEE (reference sequence). The CDR3 loop reads CASSFGLAGHNGELFF. The CDR3 bases are TGTGCCAGCAGCTTTGGTCTAGCGGGACACAACGGGGAGCTGTTTTTT. Together with reference TRBV5-4 and TRBJ2-2, the CDR3 gives the full variable domain: ETGVTQSPTHLIKTRGQQVTLRCSSQSGHNTVSWYQQALGQGPQFIFQYYREEENGRGNFPPRFSGLQFPNYSSELNVNALELDDSALYLCASSFGLAGHNGELFFGEGSRLTVL.